This T cell receptor (beta chain) was sequenced for a study of T cells in Graves' hyperthyroidism and ophthalmopathy. Amplification of TCR beta CDR3 regions was performed using RNA transcripts as template. The TCR CDR3 first-round RT-PCR relied on the HTBI primer set. A single record per CDR3 protein comes from TCRdb applying MiXCR to the multiplex PCR reads. The data show approximately 590,000 distinct CDR3 sequences, 15% to 17% seen once. Germline CDR1 is SEHNR and CDR2 is FQNEAQ (reference sequence). CDR3 length equals 14 residues. With 5 bases clipped from V and 3 bases from J, the junction kept 4 bases outside the gene matches. This clonotype was seen many times. Diagnoses used clinical symptoms, serum thyroxine and TRAb, thyroid ultrasound and orbital computed tomography.

V is TRBV7-9 and J is TRBJ2-3; 8 bases line up with TRBD1. The sequencing input was blood. The source of this sequence is a woman in her 30s with Graves' hyperthyroidism. In DNA, the CDR3 is TGTGCCAGCAGCGTAAGACAGGGGACAGATACGCAGTATTTT. As protein: CASSVRQGTDTQYF.